These 9 T cell receptor beta chains originate from one sample sequenced in a study of T-cell reconstitution after alpha-beta-depleted transplantation in children. The library targeted TCRbeta and was prepared with unique molecular identifiers. Using its own MiXCR run on the PCR reads, TCRdb lists one record per CDR3 protein. The sample records hundreds of thousands of distinct CDR3 sequences, approximately 15% being singletons. The sample consisted of PBMCs, mostly from graft donor cells, taken 360 days after TCRalphabeta/CD19-depleted stem cell transplant. The receptors originated from a male patient between 10 and 17 years old who had a stem cell transplant for acute lymphoblastic leukemia, so the T cells may come from the graft donor.

This clonotype was counted a few times. The chain uses TRBV12-5 and TRBJ2-5; D remains ambiguous. Germline CDR1 reads LGHNT; CDR2 reads FRNRAP. The ends were cut back, 5 bases at V and 2 bases at J, with 12 bases in the middle. This CDR3 is 14 amino acids long. CDR3 in amino acids: CASGPRSGQETQYF. As DNA, the CDR3 is TGTGCTAGTGGTCCCCGATCGGGTCAAGAGACCCAGTACTTC.

The genes are TRBV27 and TRBJ1-1; TRBD1 matches at 12 bases. There are 17 residues in the CDR3. Trimming cost V 5 bases and J 4 bases; bases outside gene matches: 11. Germline V lookup: CDR1 MNHEY, CDR2 SMNVEV (reference sequence). CDR3 residues: CASSPLWGGQGATEAFF. The DNA for the CDR3 is TGTGCCAGCAGTCCATTATGGGGGGGACAGGGGGCCACTGAAGCTTTCTTT.

This clonotype has a handful of counts. This sequence joins TRBV20-1 and TRBJ2-1; 7 bases line up with TRBD2. The CDR3 is 15 amino acids. Germline values: CDR1 DFQATT, CDR2 SNEGSKA (reference sequence). V trimming: 6 bases; J trimming: 6 bases; junction bases outside the gene matches: 14. CDR3: CSAHLIAGFTNEQFF. CDR3 bases: TGCAGTGCCCACCTTATAGCGGGTTTTACCAATGAGCAGTTCTTC.

This clonotype was detected many times. The chain carries TRBV10-3 and TRBJ2-7; D may be TRBD2 (6 bases). The V gene's germline CDR1 is ENHRY and CDR2 SYGVKD. This CDR3 contains 12 residues. The ends were cut back, 7 bases at V and 5 bases at J, with 12 bases in the middle. The CDR3 spells CAINGGFDEQYF. The CDR3, as DNA: TGTGCCATCAACGGGGGTTTCGACGAGCAGTACTTC.

This clonotype was seen a few times. The DNA for the CDR3 is TGTGCCAGCAACCCGGGAGGAGGCTCCTACAATGAGCAGTTCTTC. Protein product: CASNPGGGSYNEQFF. The chain links TRBV7-6 to TRBJ2-1, with TRBD2 identical over 7 bases. With 7 bases clipped from V and 0 bases from J, the junction kept 6 bases outside the gene matches. CDR3 length equals 15 residues. Germline V gene sequence: CDR1 SGHVS, CDR2 FNYEAQ.

The CDR3 loop reads CASSLDVGAGELFF. The CDR3 DNA reads TGCGCCAGCAGCTTGGACGTCGGTGCCGGGGAGCTGTTTTTT. The genes are TRBV5-1 and TRBJ2-2, with D uncertain. Per germline, CDR1 SGHRS and CDR2 YFSETQ. The CDR3 runs 14 residues. Deletions cut 0 bases from V and 6 bases from J, with 9 bases between.

The V and J genes are TRBV12-3 or TRBV12-4 and TRBJ1-2; 7 bases are shared with TRBD1. The ends lost 9 bases at V and 6 bases at J; junction bases unmatched: 7. The length of the CDR3 is 12 residues. CDR3 in amino acids: CARQGFVDGYTF. CDR3 in DNA: TGTGCCAGACAGGGGTTTGTCGATGGCTACACCTTC.

This clonotype was seen a handful of times. This sequence joins TRBV20-1 and TRBJ2-7, with D tentatively TRBD2 (5 bases). From germline, CDR1 is DFQATT and CDR2 SNEGSKA (reference sequence). CDR3 length equals 16 residues. V was cut by 0 bases and J by 5 bases, with 20 bases left in between. As DNA, the CDR3 is TGCAGTGCTAGAGATGTAGAGACGGGATGGGCGGACGAGCAGTACTTC. It translates to CSARDVETGWADEQYF.

The V gene is TRBV5-1, the J gene TRBJ2-1; TRBD2 aligns across 13 bases. V lost 2 bases, J lost 9 bases, and 5 bases stayed unmatched. This CDR3 contains 15 residues. Germline assignment: CDR1 SGHRS and CDR2 YFSETQ. CDR3 protein: CASSFETSGRTEQFF. The DNA of the CDR3 is TGCGCCAGCAGCTTCGAGACTAGCGGGAGGACTGAGCAGTTCTTC. The whole variable domain, filled in from reference TRBV5-1 and TRBJ2-1, reads KAGVTQTPRYLIKTRGQQVTLSCSPISGHRSVSWYQQTPGQGLQFLFEYFSETQRNKGNFPGRFSGRQFSNSRSEMNVSTLELGDSALYLCASSFETSGRTEQFFGPGTRLTVL.